Listed below are T cell receptor beta chains from one sample, sequenced in a study of T-cell reconstitution after alpha-beta-depleted transplantation in children. TCRdb reprocessed the PCR reads with MiXCR, giving one entry per CDR3 protein. The data hold 130,000 to 150,000 distinct CDR3 sequences, with 7.5% to 9% observed a single time. Sequenced material: PBMCs, mostly from graft donor cells, taken 180 days after TCRalphabeta/CD19-depleted stem cell transplant. Every receptor here comes from a female patient aged 2-9 years who had a stem cell transplant for congenital amegakaryocytic thrombocytopenia, so the T cells may come from the graft donor. CDR3s include the opening cysteine and the closing phenylalanine or tryptophan. A D gene is named only where the DNA matches it firmly. Some rows mark clone size as missing; the rest say once, few, many or name a class of expanded clone.

CDR3aa,CDR3nt,d_gene,abundance,j_gene,v_gene
CASSYSMGISSPLHF,TGTGCCAGCAGTTACTCGATGGGGATAAGTTCACCCCTCCACTTT,-,-,TRBJ1-6,TRBV6-5
CASGNYVGGELFF,TGTGCCAGCGGAAATTATGTGGGCGGGGAGCTGTTTTTT,-,many,TRBJ2-2,TRBV12-3/TRBV12-4
CAWTTGTPSNQPQHF,TGTGCCTGGACAACCGGGACGCCCAGCAATCAGCCCCAGCATTTT,-,-,TRBJ1-5,TRBV30
CASTKMPGAETQYF,TGTGCCAGCACCAAGATGCCCGGAGCGGAGACCCAGTACTTC,-,few,TRBJ2-5,TRBV2
CASSPAGGTFINEPQHF,TGTGCCAGCAGCCCCGCAGGGGGCACTTTTATCAATGAGCCCCAGCATTTT,TRBD1,many,TRBJ1-5,TRBV6-1
CAWIEGANTEAFF,TGTGCCTGGATCGAGGGGGCGAACACTGAAGCTTTCTTT,TRBD1,many,TRBJ1-1,TRBV30
CASSQEDSTDTQYF,TGTGCCAGCAGCCAAGAAGACAGCACAGATACGCAGTATTTT,-,few,TRBJ2-3,TRBV4-2
CASSLAGSTYEQYF,TGTGCCAGCAGTTTAGCCGGTTCCACCTACGAGCAGTACTTC,-,few,TRBJ2-7,TRBV12-3/TRBV12-4
CASRPRDWRSYNEQFF,TGTGCCAGCAGACCCCGAGACTGGCGCTCCTACAATGAGCAGTTCTTC,-,-,TRBJ2-1,TRBV6-1
CASSSPTTGTDTQYF,TGTGCCAGCAGTTCCCCGACTACTGGCACAGATACGCAGTATTTT,-,few,TRBJ2-3,TRBV28
CASSYTMTGSNSPLHF,TGCGCCAGCAGCTACACGATGACAGGGAGTAATTCACCCCTCCACTTT,TRBD1,many,TRBJ1-6,TRBV5-1
CASSQRLDRTSGRGADTQYF,TGCGCCAGCAGCCAACGATTAGATAGGACTAGCGGGAGAGGAGCAGATACGCAGTATTTT,TRBD2,many,TRBJ2-3,TRBV4-3
CASSLPGLDTQYF,TGTGCCAGCAGCTTACCGGGACTAGATACGCAGTATTTT,-,-,TRBJ2-3,TRBV7-2
CASSLTGKTTGVSYEQYF,TGCGCCAGCAGCTTGACAGGAAAAACGACAGGGGTTTCCTACGAGCAGTACTTC,TRBD1,few,TRBJ2-7,TRBV5-1
CASSSWDRGNTEAFF,TGTGCCAGCAGTTCATGGGACAGGGGGAACACTGAAGCTTTCTTT,TRBD1,many,TRBJ1-1,TRBV12-3/TRBV12-4
CASGGDLPYEQYF,TGTGCCAGCGGGGGGGACTTACCCTACGAGCAGTACTTC,TRBD2,few,TRBJ2-7,TRBV2
CASSLAEGAIGELFF,TGTGCCAGCAGTTTAGCGGAGGGGGCAATCGGGGAGCTGTTTTTT,-,many,TRBJ2-2,TRBV12-3/TRBV12-4
CASSEVTPGNIQYF,TGCGCCAGCAGTGAGGTGACACCGGGAAACATTCAGTACTTC,-,few,TRBJ2-4,TRBV10-2
CSVEPGTGPYEQYF,TGCAGCGTTGAACCCGGGACAGGGCCCTACGAGCAGTACTTC,TRBD1,many,TRBJ2-7,TRBV29-1
CSANAPGAWQPQHF,TGCAGTGCAAATGCCCCAGGGGCTTGGCAGCCCCAGCATTTT,-,many,TRBJ1-5,TRBV20-1
CASSTRARKPEAFF,TGTGCCAGCAGCACCAGGGCAAGGAAGCCTGAAGCTTTCTTT,-,many,TRBJ1-1,TRBV7-9
CASSSYTYLGEQYF,TGTGCCAGCAGCTCATACACCTACCTAGGGGAGCAGTACTTC,-,many,TRBJ2-7,TRBV7-2
CASSERRGQPQHF,TGTGCCAGCAGTGAACGCCGAGGCCAGCCCCAGCATTTT,-,-,TRBJ1-5,TRBV2
CASSQLLPGQANSPLHF,TGCGCCAGCAGCCAACTACTGCCGGGACAGGCAAATTCACCCCTCCACTTT,TRBD1,many,TRBJ1-6,TRBV5-1
CASSLGQFNQPQHF,TGTGCCAGCAGCTTGGGCCAGTTTAATCAGCCCCAGCATTTT,-,many,TRBJ1-5,TRBV5-6
CASRDTISYNEQFF,TGTGCCAGTAGAGACACGATCTCCTACAATGAGCAGTTCTTC,-,many,TRBJ2-1,TRBV5-5
CASSLDRLTYEQYF,TGTGCCAGCAGCTTAGACCGCCTTACTTACGAGCAGTACTTC,-,many,TRBJ2-7,TRBV7-2
CASSFSHNEQFF,TGCGCCAGCAGCTTCAGCCACAATGAGCAGTTCTTC,-,many,TRBJ2-1,TRBV5-1
CASSSGSGQETQYF,TGTGCCAGCTCTAGCGGGAGTGGCCAAGAGACCCAGTACTTC,TRBD2,few,TRBJ2-5,TRBV7-7
CATSNLGGSTDTQYF,TGTGCCACCAGCAACCTTGGGGGAAGCACAGATACGCAGTATTTT,-,-,TRBJ2-3,TRBV24-1
CASSPTPFEQYF,TGTGCCAGCAGCCCCACCCCGTTCGAGCAGTACTTC,-,many,TRBJ2-7,TRBV12-3/TRBV12-4
CASKQVGAYGYTF,TGCGCCAGCAAACAAGTGGGGGCCTATGGCTACACCTTC,-,many,TRBJ1-2,TRBV4-1
CATSAGQTVRETQYF,TGTGCCACCAGTGCGGGACAGACCGTCCGGGAGACCCAGTACTTC,TRBD1,many,TRBJ2-5,TRBV24-1
CASRDRETQYF,TGTGCCAGCAGAGACCGAGAGACCCAGTACTTC,-,many,TRBJ2-5,TRBV27
CASRWSPANEQFF,TGTGCCAGCAGGTGGTCCCCCGCCAATGAGCAGTTCTTC,-,-,TRBJ2-1,TRBV28
CASSLDRMGLGYEQYF,TGTGCCAGCAGCTTAGATCGTATGGGACTAGGTTACGAGCAGTACTTC,TRBD2,many,TRBJ2-7,TRBV11-2
CASSTRTDSYEQYF,TGTGCCAGCAGCACCCGGACGGACTCCTACGAGCAGTACTTC,-,many,TRBJ2-7,TRBV7-6
CASSPGRNGNQPQHF,TGTGCCAGTAGCCCGGGTCGAAATGGTAATCAGCCCCAGCATTTT,-,-,TRBJ1-5,TRBV19
CASSFSGWTGELFF,TGTGCCAGCAGCTTTTCAGGGTGGACCGGGGAGCTGTTTTTT,-,few,TRBJ2-2,TRBV7-2
CASSDGGAGNQPQHF,TGTGCCAGCAGTGATGGCGGTGCGGGCAATCAGCCCCAGCATTTT,-,-,TRBJ1-5,TRBV2
CASSMGLAENTGELFF,TGTGCCAGCAGCATGGGGCTAGCGGAGAACACCGGGGAGCTGTTTTTT,TRBD2,many,TRBJ2-2,TRBV7-9
CASSLTLYSNQPQHF,TGCGCCAGCAGCTTGACTCTCTATAGCAATCAGCCCCAGCATTTT,-,many,TRBJ1-5,TRBV5-1
CASSFRLAGGGTDTQYF,TGTGCCAGCAGCTTCCGACTAGCGGGAGGAGGAACAGATACGCAGTATTTT,TRBD2,many,TRBJ2-3,TRBV7-2
CASVPSPLHF,TGTGCCAGCGTCCCGTCACCCCTCCACTTT,-,many,TRBJ1-6,TRBV7-2
CASSSLSTDTQYF,TGTGCCAGCAGTTCCCTCAGCACAGATACGCAGTATTTT,-,-,TRBJ2-3,TRBV12-3/TRBV12-4
CSVSSKNIQYF,TGCAGCGTTTCATCCAAAAACATTCAGTACTTC,-,few,TRBJ2-4,TRBV29-1
CSTKAGGYNEQFF,TGCAGTACAAAAGCGGGAGGCTACAATGAGCAGTTCTTC,TRBD2,-,TRBJ2-1,TRBV20-1
CASSPSTGTSGIGEQFF,TGCGCCAGCAGCCCCTCGACCGGGACTAGCGGGATTGGTGAGCAGTTCTTC,TRBD2,-,TRBJ2-1,TRBV5-1
CASSPWTVGTEAFF,TGCGCCAGCAGCCCCTGGACAGTCGGCACTGAAGCTTTCTTT,-,-,TRBJ1-1,TRBV5-1
CASSASGSGANGLTF,TGTGCCAGCAGCGCCAGTGGCTCTGGGGCCAACGGCCTGACTTTC,-,-,TRBJ2-6,TRBV6-1
CASSSRDSSYEQYF,TGTGCCAGCTCAAGCCGGGACAGCTCCTACGAGCAGTACTTC,TRBD1,-,TRBJ2-7,TRBV18
CASTAADRDEKLFF,TGCGCCAGCACCGCAGCGGACAGAGATGAAAAACTGTTTTTT,-,few,TRBJ1-4,TRBV5-1
CASSLGGNSNQPQHF,TGCGCCAGCAGCTTGGGAGGGAATAGCAATCAGCCCCAGCATTTT,-,many,TRBJ1-5,TRBV5-1
CSAKDRTGSSSYEQYF,TGCAGTGCGAAAGACCGGACAGGGTCGAGCTCCTACGAGCAGTACTTC,TRBD1,many,TRBJ2-7,TRBV20-1
CASSLDPGLSGANVLTF,TGTGCCAGCAGCTTAGACCCGGGTCTCTCTGGGGCCAACGTCCTGACTTTC,-,many,TRBJ2-6,TRBV11-2
CASSLSDIGYTF,TGTGCCAGCAGCTTATCTGACATAGGCTACACCTTC,-,-,TRBJ1-2,TRBV7-9
CASSLGWGNTIYF,TGTGCCAGCAGCTTAGGTTGGGGGAACACCATATATTTT,-,many,TRBJ1-3,TRBV7-6
CASSEANRVYGYTF,TGTGCCAGCAGTGAGGCGAACAGGGTCTATGGCTACACCTTC,-,-,TRBJ1-2,TRBV25-1
CSARHHLNQPQHF,TGCAGTGCAAGACATCACCTCAATCAGCCCCAGCATTTT,-,many,TRBJ1-5,TRBV20-1
CASRDSGTGFNQPQHF,TGTGCCAGCAGAGACTCCGGGACAGGGTTTAATCAGCCCCAGCATTTT,TRBD1,many,TRBJ1-5,TRBV2